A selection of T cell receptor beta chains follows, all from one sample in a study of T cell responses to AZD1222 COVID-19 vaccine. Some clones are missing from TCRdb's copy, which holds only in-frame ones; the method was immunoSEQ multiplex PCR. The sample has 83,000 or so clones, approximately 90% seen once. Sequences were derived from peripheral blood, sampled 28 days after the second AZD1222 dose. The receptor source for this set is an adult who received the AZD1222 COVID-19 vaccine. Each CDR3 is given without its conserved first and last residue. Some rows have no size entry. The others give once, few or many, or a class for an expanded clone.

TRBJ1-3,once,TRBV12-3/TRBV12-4,ASSLVGNTIY
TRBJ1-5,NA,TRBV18,ASHGTNNQPQH
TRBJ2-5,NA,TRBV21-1,ASSSHSGGDQETQY
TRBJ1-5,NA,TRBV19,ASSITNQPQH
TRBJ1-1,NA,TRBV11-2,ASSLAGANTEAF
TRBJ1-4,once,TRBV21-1,ASISTPGTSYNEKLF
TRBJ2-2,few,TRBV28,ASSLFFDGNTGELF
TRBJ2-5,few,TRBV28,ASSLRETQY
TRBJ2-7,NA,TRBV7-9,ASSAGQGPTYEQY
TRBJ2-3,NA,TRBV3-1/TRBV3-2,ASSQDLEGADTQY
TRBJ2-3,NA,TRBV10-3,AISERGTSGSTDTQY
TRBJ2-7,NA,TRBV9,ASSETGGPYEQY
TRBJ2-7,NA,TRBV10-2,ASRTLAATYEQY
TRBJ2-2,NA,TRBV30,AWSPRNTGELF
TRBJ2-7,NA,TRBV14,ASSQESRTYSSYEQY
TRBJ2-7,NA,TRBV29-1,SVARGSYEQY
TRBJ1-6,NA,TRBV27,ASSTGRSPLH
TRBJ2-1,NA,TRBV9,ASSVETSRHEQF
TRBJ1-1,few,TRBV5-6,ASSSPKDRGLGTEAF
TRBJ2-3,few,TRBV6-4,ASSPGQDTDTQY
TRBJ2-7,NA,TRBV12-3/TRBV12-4,ASSPGQGEQY
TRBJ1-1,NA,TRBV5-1,ASSKQGGINTEAF
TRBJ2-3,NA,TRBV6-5,ASSYTGGITDTQY
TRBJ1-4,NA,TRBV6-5,ASSYGSGVANEKLF
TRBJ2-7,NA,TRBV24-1,ATSDPGQGQQY
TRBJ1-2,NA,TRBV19,ASSRSGSHSGDGYT
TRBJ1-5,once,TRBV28,ASSDEVRNQPQH
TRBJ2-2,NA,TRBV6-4,ASSPGTDTGELF
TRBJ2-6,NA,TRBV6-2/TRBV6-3,ASSSQSFGANVLT
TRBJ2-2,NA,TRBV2,ASSDSPNTGELF
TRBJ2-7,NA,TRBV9,ASSVSGTPYEQY
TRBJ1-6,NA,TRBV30,ACHEVSSYNSPLH
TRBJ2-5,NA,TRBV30,AWSVQETQY
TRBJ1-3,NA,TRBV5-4,ASRPFSGNTIY
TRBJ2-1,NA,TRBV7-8,ASSSGLAGERSYNEQF
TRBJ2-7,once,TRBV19,ASRGLAGGNEQY
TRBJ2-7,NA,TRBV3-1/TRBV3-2,ASSQDSLAGGINSYEQY
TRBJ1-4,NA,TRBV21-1,ASRHGTGNEKLF
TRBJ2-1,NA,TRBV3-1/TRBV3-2,ASSQPGDSDNEQF
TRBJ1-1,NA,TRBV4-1,ASSQGRGGRADTEAF
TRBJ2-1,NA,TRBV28,ASSFPGGGRKAEQF
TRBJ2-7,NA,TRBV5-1,ASSPGSLTYEQY
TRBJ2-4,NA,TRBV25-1,ASSSGTRNIQY
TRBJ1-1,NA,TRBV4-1,ASSQEGQGDTEAF
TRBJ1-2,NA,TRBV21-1,ASSKADASYYGYT
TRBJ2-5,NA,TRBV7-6,ASSSLYGVQETQY
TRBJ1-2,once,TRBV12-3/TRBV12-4,ASSLWTGYYT
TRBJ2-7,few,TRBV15,ATSRDFSGSYEQY
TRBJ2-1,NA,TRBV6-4,ASSDTSRGPEQF
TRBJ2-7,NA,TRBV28,ASSSPLPRKFYEQY
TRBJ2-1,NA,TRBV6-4,ASSDLSGSSYNEQF
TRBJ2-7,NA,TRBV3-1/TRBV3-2,ASSQDLEVFSYEQY
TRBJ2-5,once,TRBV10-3,AISESPGETQY
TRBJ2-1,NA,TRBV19,ASSIILAGAGNEQF
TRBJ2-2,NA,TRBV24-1,ATSDLRTGELF
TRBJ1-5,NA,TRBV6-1,ASTPDVLQPQH
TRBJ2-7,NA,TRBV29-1,SVVSQIEQY